This T cell receptor beta chain comes out of a study of T cell changes during pregnancy in multiple sclerosis. TCRdb's table, derived via immunoSEQ multiplex PCR, lists solely in-frame clones and lacks some. In the table there are tens of thousands of clones, roughly 93% of which are singletons. Germline-derived CDR1 and CDR2 are SGHAT and FQNNGV. This CDR3 is built from 14 residues. Of note for this clone: Sequence at one end of the junction differs from germline and may be a read error.

Here the sequenced sample was peripheral blood, taken in the second trimester of pregnancy. The TCR comes from a female donor with multiple sclerosis, enrolled in a pregnancy study. The chain links TRBV11-2 to TRBJ1-1; TRBD1 might be the D (6 bases). CDR3 DNA sequence: TGTGCCAGCACCTTAGACAGGACTTCGGCTGAAGCTTTCTTT. This sequence encodes CASTLDRTSAEAFF. Looking up the rest from reference TRBV11-2 and TRBJ1-1 gives the full variable domain: EAGVAQSPRYKIIEKRQSVAFWCNPISGHATLYWYQQILGQGPKLLIQFQNNGVVDDSQLPKDRFSAERLKGVDSTLKIQPAKLEDSAVYLCASTLDRTSAEAFFGQGTRLTVV.